These 3 T cell receptor beta chains originate from one sample sequenced in a study of beta chain features in type 1 diabetes. Reverse transcribing all isolated RNA meant expressed TCRB transcripts were sequenced. Sequencing was performed with immunoSEQ multiplex PCR; in TCRdb, only in-frame clones are kept and a portion is missing. This sample has under 450,000 clones, with approximately 15% found just once. The sample taken for sequencing was naive CD4+ T cells from blood. Receptor source: a man aged 30-40 years in good health.

This clone was seen a handful of times. V gene TRBV29-1 combines with J gene TRBJ1-2; 7 bases map to TRBD1. V lost 0 bases to trimming and J lost 5 bases; unmatched junction nucleotides: 12. Germline V gene lookup returns CDR1 SQVTM and CDR2 ANQGSEA. The CDR3 runs 16 residues. CDR3 coding DNA: TGCAGCGTTGAAGATTGGCCGGGACAGATAACGTATGGCTACACCTTC. This encodes CSVEDWPGQITYGYTF.

This clone has just a few counts. CDR3 sequence: CASRRTETEDTQYF. The CDR3, as DNA: TGTGCCAGCAGGAGGACCGAGACGGAAGATACGCAGTATTTT. The chain joins TRBV25-1 to TRBJ2-3; D unclear. V was cut by 6 bases and J by 5 bases, with 15 bases left in between. Germline V lookup: CDR1 MGHDK, CDR2 SYGVNS. The length of the CDR3 is 14 residues.

There are many counts of this clone. V usage is TRBV29-1 and J usage is TRBJ2-6; D is unresolved. The CDR3 runs 12 residues. The V end lost 3 bases, the J end lost 1 base, and 1 base lay between the germline ends. Germline values: CDR1 SQVTM, CDR2 ANQGSEA. CDR3: CSVESGANVLTF. CDR3 nucleotide sequence: TGCAGCGTTGAGTCTGGGGCCAACGTCCTGACTTTC.